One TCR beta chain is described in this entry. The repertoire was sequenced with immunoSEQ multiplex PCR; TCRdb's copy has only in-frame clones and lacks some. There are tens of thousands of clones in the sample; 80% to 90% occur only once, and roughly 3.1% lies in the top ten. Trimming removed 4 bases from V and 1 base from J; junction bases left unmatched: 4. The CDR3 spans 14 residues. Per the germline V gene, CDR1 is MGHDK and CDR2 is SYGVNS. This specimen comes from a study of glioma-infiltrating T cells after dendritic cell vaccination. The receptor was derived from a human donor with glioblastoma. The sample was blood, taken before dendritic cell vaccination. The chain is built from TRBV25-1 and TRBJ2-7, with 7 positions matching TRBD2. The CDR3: CASSAASGSYEQYF. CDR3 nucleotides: TGTGCCAGCAGTGCGGCTAGCGGATCCTACGAGCAGTACTTC.